The rows below give T cell receptor beta chains drawn from one sample of a study of cytomegalovirus exposure and HLA in healthy donors. Repertoires were generated with immunoSEQ multiplex PCR, while TCRdb's copy carries only in-frame clones and drops some. The sample has fewer than 250,000 clones, just under 90% seen once. Sample: PBMCs. The receptor source for this set is a man aged 18 to 30 in good health and CMV-seronegative. CDR3s include the opening cysteine and the closing phenylalanine or tryptophan. A D gene is named only where the DNA matches it firmly. A row's size may be missing; if present it is once, few, many or a size class.

D	J	V	size	DNA	CDR3
NA	TRBJ2-7	TRBV28	NA	TGTGCCAGCGAAAGCCCGCCCTACGAGCAGTACTTC	CASESPPYEQYF
TRBD2	TRBJ2-2	TRBV4-3	NA	TGCGCCAGCAGCCCGGGACTAGCGGGGAACACCGGGGAGCTGTTTTTT	CASSPGLAGNTGELFF
TRBD1	TRBJ1-5	TRBV7-9	NA	TGTGCCAGCAGCCCAGGGGGTAGCAATCAGCCCCAGCATTTT	CASSPGGSNQPQHF
NA	TRBJ2-7	TRBV5-4	NA	TGTGCCAGCAGCTTGGCGATCGGCGGGACCCGAACCTACGAGCAGTACTTC	CASSLAIGGTRTYEQYF
NA	TRBJ2-5	TRBV6-5	NA	TGTGCCAGCAGTTACTCGACACTCCGGGAGACCCAGTACTTC	CASSYSTLRETQYF
NA	TRBJ2-7	TRBV5-4	few	TGTGCCAGCAGCCCCCTGGGGGGAGACGAGCAGTACTTC	CASSPLGGDEQYF
NA	TRBJ2-4	TRBV4-3	NA	TGCGCCAGCAGCCAAGACGCCAATCCGAGGGAAAACATTCAGTACTTC	CASSQDANPRENIQYF
NA	TRBJ2-3	TRBV13	once	TGTGCCAGCAGCTTAGGGGGGCGCAGAGATACGCAGTATTTT	CASSLGGRRDTQYF
NA	TRBJ2-2	TRBV19	NA	TGTGCCAGTAGTATCTCTGTAAACACCGGGGAGCTGTTTTTT	CASSISVNTGELFF
TRBD1	TRBJ1-1	TRBV5-1	NA	TGCGCCAGCAGCCCAGGGACAGAGGAATTAGTTGAAGCTTTCTTT	CASSPGTEELVEAFF
NA	TRBJ1-5	TRBV15	NA	TGTGCCACCAGACCCGGACGGGGAAATCAGCCCCAGCATTTT	CATRPGRGNQPQHF
TRBD1	TRBJ1-4	TRBV2	NA	TGTGCCAGTTCCATTCGGACAGGGGATGAAAAACTGTTTTTT	CASSIRTGDEKLFF
NA	TRBJ2-3	TRBV2	once	TGTGCCAGCAGTGCGCAGGGAAGGAGCACAGATACGCAGTATTTT	CASSAQGRSTDTQYF
TRBD1	TRBJ1-1	TRBV5-1	NA	TGCGCCAGCAGCGCTACAGGGGGCACTGAAGCTTTCTTT	CASSATGGTEAFF
TRBD1	TRBJ2-7	TRBV18	few	TGTGCCAGCTCACCACCGGGACAGGGCTACGAGCAGTACTTC	CASSPPGQGYEQYF
TRBD1	TRBJ2-2	TRBV4-2	NA	TGTGCCAGCAGCCAAGCGACAGGGTTTCCGAACACCGGGGAGCTGTTTTTT	CASSQATGFPNTGELFF
NA	TRBJ2-2	TRBV7-6	NA	TGTGCCAGCAGCTTAGGCGCGGCGGGGACCGGGGAGCTGTTTTTT	CASSLGAAGTGELFF
NA	TRBJ2-1	TRBV19	few	TGTGCCAGTAGTATAGGAGGGCATATCGGTGAGCAGTTCTTC	CASSIGGHIGEQFF
NA	TRBJ1-4	TRBV2	NA	TGTGCCAGCAGTCAGATCCCCGCAGGGATAGGGGAAAAACTGTTTTTT	CASSQIPAGIGEKLFF
NA	TRBJ2-1	TRBV5-1	NA	TGCGCCAGCAGCTTGGCTGTAGTGAGTGAGCAGTTCTTC	CASSLAVVSEQFF
TRBD1	TRBJ2-1	TRBV6-1	NA	TGTGCCAGCAGTGTGCCCGCCGGGACAGGGAACAATGAGCAGTTCTTC	CASSVPAGTGNNEQFF
NA	TRBJ2-1	TRBV28	NA	TGTGCCAGCACCACGACACAGACCACGCAGTTCTTC	CASTTTQTTQFF
NA	TRBJ1-5	TRBV16	NA	TGTGCCAGCAGCCAAGGGGCCCTTAGCAATCAGCCCCAGCATTTT	CASSQGALSNQPQHF
NA	TRBJ1-6	TRBV18	NA	TGTGCCAGCTCACCGACAGGATTGGATTCACCCCTCCACTTT	CASSPTGLDSPLHF
TRBD2	TRBJ2-2	TRBV4-2	few	TGTGCCAGCAGCCCCTCGGGAGGGAACACCGGGGAGCTGTTTTTT	CASSPSGGNTGELFF
TRBD2	TRBJ2-7	TRBV9	once	TGTGCCAGCAGCCCAAGCGGGAGGGCCTACGAGCAGTACTTC	CASSPSGRAYEQYF
TRBD2	TRBJ2-3	TRBV7-8	NA	TGTGCCAGCAGTTCCTCTTTCCTAGCGGGAGATACGCAGTATTTT	CASSSSFLAGDTQYF
NA	TRBJ1-2	TRBV7-9	NA	TGTGCCAGCAGCTTATCTAAGGACATCTATGGCTACACCTTC	CASSLSKDIYGYTF
TRBD2	TRBJ2-7	TRBV7-8	NA	TGTGCCAGCAGCTTACCATCGGGACTAGCGGGAGGGCGCTACGAGCAGTACTTC	CASSLPSGLAGGRYEQYF
NA	TRBJ2-7	TRBV5-6	NA	TGTGCCAGCAGCTTCGAGCGAAGCGGGCGAAGGTACGAGCAGTACTTC	CASSFERSGRRYEQYF
NA	TRBJ2-7	TRBV9	NA	TGTGCCAGCAGCGTAGGAGGGATTCCCTACGAGCAGTACTTC	CASSVGGIPYEQYF
NA	TRBJ2-3	TRBV27	few	TGTGCCAGCAGACCCCCAGGAGATACGCAGTATTTT	CASRPPGDTQYF
TRBD2	TRBJ2-3	TRBV5-4	NA	TGTGCCAGCAGCTGGTCCGGGACTAGCGGGTCCAAAAAATATTTT	CASSWSGTSGSKKYF
TRBD1	TRBJ2-7	TRBV6-5	NA	TGTGCCAGCAGTTACTCGGTTGGACAGGTGAGGAACGAGCAGTACTTC	CASSYSVGQVRNEQYF
TRBD2	TRBJ2-1	TRBV7-3	NA	TGTGCCAGCAGCTCGCTAGCGGGAGGCTACAATGAGCAGTTCTTC	CASSSLAGGYNEQFF
TRBD2	TRBJ2-5	TRBV4-1	NA	TGCGCCAGCAGCGTCCTGGGACTAGAAGAGACCCAGTACTTC	CASSVLGLEETQYF
NA	TRBJ2-4	TRBV5-4	once	TGTGCCAGCAGCGCGTTTGCCAAAAACATTCAGTACTTC	CASSAFAKNIQYF
NA	TRBJ2-3	TRBV28	NA	TGTGCCAGCATGTCTAGCACAGATACGCAGTATTTT	CASMSSTDTQYF
TRBD2	TRBJ2-1	TRBV6-5	NA	TGTGCCAGCAGTTACTCGATTCGGGGGGGGGAGCAGTTCTTC	CASSYSIRGGEQFF
NA	TRBJ2-1	TRBV12-5	NA	TGTGCTAGTGGTTCCGGAGGTTACTCCTACAATGAGCAGTTCTTC	CASGSGGYSYNEQFF
TRBD1	TRBJ2-3	TRBV5-1	NA	TGCGCCAGCAGTATAGGGGACAGAAGCACAGATACGCAGTATTTT	CASSIGDRSTDTQYF